These 4 T cell receptor beta chains came from one sample sequenced in a study of T cell responses to AZD1222 COVID-19 vaccine. Profiled with immunoSEQ multiplex PCR; TCRdb holds only in-frame clones, not every one. Of 150,000 to 200,000 clones in the sample, about nine tenths are singletons; the top ten hold around 4.5%. This specimen consisted of peripheral blood, obtained 28 days after the second dose of the MenACWY control vaccine. The receptors derive from an adult who received the MenACWY meningococcal vaccine as a control.

The V call is TRBV6-5, the J call TRBJ2-5, with 13 bases identical to TRBD2. Losses at the gene ends were 5 bases for V and 7 bases for J; bases not matched to a gene: 7. Germline lookup yields CDR1 MNHEY and CDR2 SVGAGI. The CDR3 totals 15 residues. The CDR3 region has the DNA TGTGCCAGCAGTCAAAGGACTAGCGGGAGCGGGACCCAGTACTTC. Its protein product is CASSQRTSGSGTQYF.

This clone was counted a single time. The rearrangement joins TRBV4-1 to TRBJ1-4; TRBD1 aligns across 8 bases. CDR1 is MGHRA and CDR2 is YSYEKL in the germline V gene. V lost 0 bases to trimming and J lost 3 bases; unmatched junction nucleotides: 0. CDR3 length: 15 residues. As DNA, the CDR3 is TGCGCCAGCAGCCAAGAGGACAGGGCTAATGAAAAACTGTTTTTT. As protein: CASSQEDRANEKLFF.

This clone has only a few counts. The chain recombines TRBV9 with TRBJ2-7, with 8 bases fitting TRBD1. CDR1 SGDLS and CDR2 YYNGEE come from the germline V gene. Trimming removed 4 bases from V and 2 bases from J; junction bases left unmatched: 8. The CDR3 sequence is 15 residues long. CDR3 residues: CASSPGGGTPYEQYF. In DNA form, the CDR3 reads TGTGCCAGCAGCCCAGGGGGCGGGACCCCCTACGAGCAGTACTTC.

J is TRBJ2-7 and V is TRBV2; possibly TRBD1 for D (6 bases). Trimming removed 7 bases at V and 5 bases at J, with 12 bases between. The CDR3 sequence is 12 residues long. Germline V gives CDR1 SNHLY, CDR2 FYNNEI. The CDR3 spells CASIPGVNEQYF. For the CDR3, the DNA is TGTGCCAGCATCCCAGGGGTAAACGAGCAGTACTTC.